Following are 5 T cell receptor beta chains from one sample sequenced in a study of CD8+ T cells in alopecia areata listed by TCRdb under 2018. Receptors were amplified or captured by the immunoSEQ multiplex PCR assay. RNA was extracted from all samples and reverse transcribed into cDNA as template for TCR sequencing. Drawn from immuneACCESS, this table holds only the in-frame rearrangements with V and J called that TCRdb kept. Clones are partly lost; checked studies trace under half to an unresolved V gene and leave the rest unexplained. This sample is represented by 200,000 to 250,000 clones; under 70% of them were singletons. The ten largest clones take up approximately 1.2% of the sample. The treatment or condition label corresponds to: oral pan-JAK inhibitor, 5-10 mg twice daily. Specimen: CD4+ T cells sorted from blood, collected at week 44, from a patient treated with tofacitinib. These receptors all come from a human donor with alopecia areata.

The V and J genes are TRBV30 and TRBJ1-5; no clear D gene. This CDR3 region has 13 residues. Trimming took off 2 bases at V and 3 bases at J, with 8 bases between the two ends. CDR1 is GTSNPN, CDR2 SVGIG, per germline (reference sequence). The CDR3 coding sequence is TGTGCCTGGAGTCCCAGTTCCAATCAGCCCCAGCATTTT. Its translation: CAWSPSSNQPQHF. Full variable domain (remainder filled in from reference TRBV30 and TRBJ1-5): SQTIHQWPATLVQPVGSPLSLECTVEGTSNPNLYWYRQAAGRGLQLLFYSVGIGQISSEVPQNLSASRPQDRQFILSSKKLLLSDSGFYLCAWSPSSNQPQHFGDGTRLSIL.

The chain carries TRBV27 and TRBJ2-3; D is ambiguous. Germline CDR1 and CDR2: MNHEY and SMNVEV (reference sequence). Trimming shortened V by 5 bases and J by 3 bases, and 12 bases separated the two germline ends. CDR3 length equals 14 residues. CDR3 nucleotide sequence: TGTGCCAGCAGTAAAGAACAGTGGACAGATACGCAGTATTTT. It encodes CASSKEQWTDTQYF.

This sequence joins TRBV2 and TRBJ2-7; weak D call: TRBD1 (6 bases). V was shortened by 5 bases and J by 5 bases, with 16 bases between the two germline ends. The germline V gene has CDR1 SNHLY and CDR2 FYNNEI. This CDR3 contains 14 residues. CDR3 bases: TGTGCCAGCAGTATCGACTGGGACATCCACGAGCAGTACTTC. It is translated as CASSIDWDIHEQYF.

This clone has at least ten counts. CDR3 protein: CASSFNMNTEAFF. CDR3 bases: TGTGCCAGCAGTTTCAACATGAACACTGAAGCTTTCTTT. This chain uses TRBV27 with TRBJ1-1; D remains ambiguous. This CDR3 region has 13 residues. Germline CDR1 MNHEY, CDR2 SMNVEV (reference sequence). Trimming took 3 bases from V and 0 from J, leaving 5 bases between them.

V is TRBV6-5 and J is TRBJ2-7; D perhaps matches TRBD2 (6 bases). This CDR3 contains 12 residues. The V end was cut by 6 bases, the J end by 6 bases, with 12 bases between. The germline V gene encodes CDR1 MNHEY and CDR2 SVGAGI. For the CDR3, the DNA is TGTGCCAGCAGCCGGGGGTTCGGCGAGCAGTACTTC. The encoded protein is CASSRGFGEQYF.